This record concerns one T cell receptor beta chain sequence. As yet, its antigen is unknown. These data are taken from a study of cytomegalovirus exposure and HLA in healthy donors. Germline CDR1 and CDR2: SGHNT and YENEEA. This CDR3 region has 13 residues. Trimming removed 3 bases from V and 4 bases from J, with 9 bases in between. 60 Vbeta and 13 Jbeta primers were used in PCR. Profiling relied on immunoSEQ multiplex PCR, and the TCRdb table lists in-frame clones only, not all of them. Of 170,000 or so clones listed, 65% to 85% are singletons. Findings and limits, study-wide: It was approximately 160 TCR beta chains that were listed as cytomegalovirus-associated. A cluster of highly shared sequence variants was likely a sequencing artifact. Later analysis associated a missense DCLRE1C variant with TCR beta V- and J-gene trimming. A few V segments could not be told apart, such as TRBV6-2 and TRBV6-3, and were left out.

This sequence joins TRBV11-3 and TRBJ1-2, with D perhaps matching TRBD1 (5 bases). The TCR originated in a male donor in good health and CMV-seropositive. The sequenced sample was PBMCs. The CDR3 protein is CASSFGHFYGYTF. The CDR3, as DNA: TGTGCCAGCAGCTTTGGACATTTCTATGGCTACACCTTC.